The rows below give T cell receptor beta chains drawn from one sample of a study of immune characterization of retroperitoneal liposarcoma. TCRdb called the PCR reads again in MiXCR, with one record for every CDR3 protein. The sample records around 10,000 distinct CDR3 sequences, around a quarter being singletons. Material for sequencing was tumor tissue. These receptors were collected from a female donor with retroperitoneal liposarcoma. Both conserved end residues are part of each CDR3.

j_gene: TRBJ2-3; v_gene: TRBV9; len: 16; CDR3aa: CASSVDLGASTDTQYF
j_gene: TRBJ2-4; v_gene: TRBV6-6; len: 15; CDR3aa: CASSARDRRTWEQYF
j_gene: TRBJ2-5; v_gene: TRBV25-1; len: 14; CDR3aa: CASSEPANYNEQYF
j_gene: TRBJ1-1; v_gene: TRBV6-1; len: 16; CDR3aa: CASSERGTGGRAEAFF
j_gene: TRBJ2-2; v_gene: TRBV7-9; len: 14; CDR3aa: CASSLPTGPGELFF
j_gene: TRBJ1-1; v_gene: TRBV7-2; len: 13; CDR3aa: CASSSTPNTEAFF
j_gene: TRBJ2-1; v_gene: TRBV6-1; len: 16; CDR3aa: CASSEAQGWGTDTQFF
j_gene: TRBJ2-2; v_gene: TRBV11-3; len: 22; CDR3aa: CASSLLGPYALRHARNTGELFF
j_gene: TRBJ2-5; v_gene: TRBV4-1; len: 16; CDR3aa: CASSQVGIGDQETQYF
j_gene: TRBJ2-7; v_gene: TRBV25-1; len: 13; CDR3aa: CASTRQGAYEQYF
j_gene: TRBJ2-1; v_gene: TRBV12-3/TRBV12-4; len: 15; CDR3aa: CASSLTAFWGDEQFF
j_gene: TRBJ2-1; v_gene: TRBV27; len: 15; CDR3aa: CATGLGTSGDNEQFF
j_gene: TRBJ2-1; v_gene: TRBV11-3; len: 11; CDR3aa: CASRQGTEQFF
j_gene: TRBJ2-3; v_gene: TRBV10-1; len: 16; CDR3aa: CASSPTSGRTPDTQYF
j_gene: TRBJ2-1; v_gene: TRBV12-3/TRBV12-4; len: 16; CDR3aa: CASSPDSPVGVYEQFF
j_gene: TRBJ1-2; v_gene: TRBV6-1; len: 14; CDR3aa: CASTRAGLGDGYTF
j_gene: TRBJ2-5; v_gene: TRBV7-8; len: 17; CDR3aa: CASSLLAGGLSYNEQYF
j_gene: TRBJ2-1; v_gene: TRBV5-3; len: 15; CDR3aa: CASSLWGGRADEQFF
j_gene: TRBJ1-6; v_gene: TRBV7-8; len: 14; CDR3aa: CASSLVQDQAPPHF
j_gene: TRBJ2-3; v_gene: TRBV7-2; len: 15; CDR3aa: CASSLDSGGTDTQYF
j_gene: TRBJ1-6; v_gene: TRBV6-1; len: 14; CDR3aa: CASSRQGSDSPLHF
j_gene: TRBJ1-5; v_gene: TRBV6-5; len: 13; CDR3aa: CATGGRVNQPQHF
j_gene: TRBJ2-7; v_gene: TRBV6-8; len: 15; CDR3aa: CASWTSGRAVLEQYF
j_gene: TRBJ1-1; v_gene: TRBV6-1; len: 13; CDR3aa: CASRMELNTEAFF
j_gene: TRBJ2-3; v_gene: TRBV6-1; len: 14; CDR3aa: CASSTSRGTDTQYF
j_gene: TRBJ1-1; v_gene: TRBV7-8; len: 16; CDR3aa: CASSPRRTEMNTEAFF
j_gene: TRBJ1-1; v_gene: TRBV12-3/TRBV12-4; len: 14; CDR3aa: CASSLRGGYTEAFF
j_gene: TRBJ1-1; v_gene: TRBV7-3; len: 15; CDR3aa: CASSLDDVAGTEAFF
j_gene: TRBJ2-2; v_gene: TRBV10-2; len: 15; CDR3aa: CASSDTGAGAGELFF
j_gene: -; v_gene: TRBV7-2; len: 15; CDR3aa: CASSSPGLAVYEQYF
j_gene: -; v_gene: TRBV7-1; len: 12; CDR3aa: CASSGREVEQYF
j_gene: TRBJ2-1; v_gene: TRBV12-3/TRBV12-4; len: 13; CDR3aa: CASSFLVNNEQFF
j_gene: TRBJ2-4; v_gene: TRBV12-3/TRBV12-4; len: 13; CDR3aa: CASSLGGWGEQYF
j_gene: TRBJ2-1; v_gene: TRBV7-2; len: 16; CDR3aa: CASSMRSSGSLETQFF
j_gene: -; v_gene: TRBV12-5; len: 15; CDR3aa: CASGPDRGSYNEQYF
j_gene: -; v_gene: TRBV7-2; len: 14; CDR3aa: CASSISGERYEQYF
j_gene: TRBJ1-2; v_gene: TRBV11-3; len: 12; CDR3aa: CASSLEGYGYTF
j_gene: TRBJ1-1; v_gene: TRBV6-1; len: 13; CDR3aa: CASRKMGQTGAFF
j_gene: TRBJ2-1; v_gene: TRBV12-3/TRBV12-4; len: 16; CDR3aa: CASSDPTSGRRGTQFF
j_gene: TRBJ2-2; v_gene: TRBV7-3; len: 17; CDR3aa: CASSSGGSGSLSGKLFF